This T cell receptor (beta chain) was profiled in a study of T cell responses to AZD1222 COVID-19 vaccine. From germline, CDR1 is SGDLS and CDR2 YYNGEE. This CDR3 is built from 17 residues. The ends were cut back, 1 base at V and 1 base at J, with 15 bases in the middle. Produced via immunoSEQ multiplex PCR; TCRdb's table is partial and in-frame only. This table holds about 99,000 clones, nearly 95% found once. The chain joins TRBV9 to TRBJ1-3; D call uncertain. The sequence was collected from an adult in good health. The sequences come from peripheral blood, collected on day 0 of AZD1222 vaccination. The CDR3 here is CASSVKPMGASGNTIYF. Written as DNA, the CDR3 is TGTGCCAGCAGCGTAAAGCCGATGGGAGCTTCTGGAAACACCATATATTTT.